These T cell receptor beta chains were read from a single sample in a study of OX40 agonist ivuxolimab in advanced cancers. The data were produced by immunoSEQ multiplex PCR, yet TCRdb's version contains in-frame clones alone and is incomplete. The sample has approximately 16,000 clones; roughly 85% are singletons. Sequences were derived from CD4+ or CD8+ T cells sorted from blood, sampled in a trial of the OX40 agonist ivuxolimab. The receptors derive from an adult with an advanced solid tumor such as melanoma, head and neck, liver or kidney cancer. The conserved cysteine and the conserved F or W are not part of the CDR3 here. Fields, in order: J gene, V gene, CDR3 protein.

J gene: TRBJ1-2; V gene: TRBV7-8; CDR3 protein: ASSFSGQAALYGYT
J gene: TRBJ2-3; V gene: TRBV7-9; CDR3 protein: ASSIVKDTQY
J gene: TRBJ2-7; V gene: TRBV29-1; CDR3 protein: SVFAGTSAYEQY
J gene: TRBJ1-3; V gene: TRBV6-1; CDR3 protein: ASSSSGTGITIY
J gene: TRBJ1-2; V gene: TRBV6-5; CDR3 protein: ASKAGQGDYGYT
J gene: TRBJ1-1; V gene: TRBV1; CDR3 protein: TSSQEWTGGTEAF
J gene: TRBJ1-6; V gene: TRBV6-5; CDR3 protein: ASSSERPDSPLH
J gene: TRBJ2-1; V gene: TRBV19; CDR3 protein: ASSTPGIYNEQF
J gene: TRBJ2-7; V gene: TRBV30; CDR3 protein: AWTASPGGVEQY
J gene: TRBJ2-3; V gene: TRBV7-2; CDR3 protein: ASSLELAGGADTQY
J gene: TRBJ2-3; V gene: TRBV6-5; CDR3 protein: ASESGTGTDTQY
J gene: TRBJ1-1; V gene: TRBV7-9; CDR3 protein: ASSLTGNTEAF
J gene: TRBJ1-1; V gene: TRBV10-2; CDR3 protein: ASRPGTGGTEAF
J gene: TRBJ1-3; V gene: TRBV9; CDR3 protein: ASSVQSGGLSGNTIY
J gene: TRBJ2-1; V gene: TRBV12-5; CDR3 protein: ASVTEWDGRGFNEQF
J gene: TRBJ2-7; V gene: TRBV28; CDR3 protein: ASSSLGTGGSMWDEQY
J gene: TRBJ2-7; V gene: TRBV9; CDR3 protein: ASSVAATSGQYEQY
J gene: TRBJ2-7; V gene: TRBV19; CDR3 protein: ASSITGGWNYEQY
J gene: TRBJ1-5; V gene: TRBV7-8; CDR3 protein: ASSTTPNRDRDQPQH
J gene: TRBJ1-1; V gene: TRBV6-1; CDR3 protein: ATSGGSGTEAF
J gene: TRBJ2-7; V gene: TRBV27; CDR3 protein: ASSLSRPYEQY
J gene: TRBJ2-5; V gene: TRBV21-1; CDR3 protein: ASSKEQGRLQETQY
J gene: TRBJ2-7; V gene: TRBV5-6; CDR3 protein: ASSLWDRGYEQY
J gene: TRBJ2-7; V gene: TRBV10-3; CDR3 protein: ASRRGVVEQY
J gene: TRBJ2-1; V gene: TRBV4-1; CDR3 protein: ASSQISQSKNEQF
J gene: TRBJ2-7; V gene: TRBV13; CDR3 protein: ASSSQTSGSRYEQY
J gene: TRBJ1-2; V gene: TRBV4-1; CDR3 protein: ASSQAPKTEPYGYT
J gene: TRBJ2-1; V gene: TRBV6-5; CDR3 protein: GSGLAGEYNEQF
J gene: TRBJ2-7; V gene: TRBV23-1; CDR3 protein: ASSQSLCQGGYEQY